This is a list of T cell receptor beta chains from one sample in a study of T cell changes during pregnancy in multiple sclerosis. Profiling relied on immunoSEQ multiplex PCR, and the TCRdb table lists in-frame clones only, not all of them. Of tens of thousands of clones listed, roughly nine tenths were seen once; the top ten hold roughly 0.76%. Source: CD4+ T cells from peripheral blood mononuclear cells, taken in the first trimester of pregnancy. These receptors came from a female donor with multiple sclerosis, enrolled in a pregnancy study. Both conserved end residues are part of each CDR3. The order of the fields is clone size, J gene, D gene, V gene, CDR3 DNA, CDR3 protein. A D gene is named only where the DNA matches it firmly. Rows may omit the clone size; those that give it use once, few, many or a size class.

.,TRBJ2-7,TRBD2,TRBV6-6,TGTGCCAGCCGGGCTAGCGGGGACTACGAGCAGTACTTC,CASRASGDYEQYF
.,TRBJ2-7,TRBD2,TRBV7-2,TGTGCCAGCAGCCCCCGACTAGCGGCCTCCTACGAGCAGTACTTC,CASSPRLAASYEQYF
.,TRBJ1-2,TRBD1,TRBV9,TGTGCCAGCAGCCCCCGTCCCGGGACAGGGACTGGGAGGTCTTTATATGGCTACACCTTC,CASSPRPGTGTGRSLYGYTF
.,TRBJ1-1,.,TRBV7-2,TGTGCCAGCTCGGAGCAGAGGAACACTGAAGCTTTCTTT,CASSEQRNTEAFF
.,TRBJ1-2,.,TRBV9,TGTGCCAGCGGATCGGGGATCTATGGCTACACCTTC,CASGSGIYGYTF
.,TRBJ2-7,TRBD1,TRBV5-4,TGTGCCAGCAGCCCACCCGGGACAGGCTACGAGCAGTACTTC,CASSPPGTGYEQYF
.,TRBJ2-2,TRBD1,TRBV4-2,TGTGCCAGCAGCCAAGATATGGGACAGGGTGGAACCGGGGAGCTGTTTTTT,CASSQDMGQGGTGELFF
.,TRBJ2-3,TRBD1,TRBV7-3,TGTGCCAGCAGCTTAAGAGGACAGGGGAGCACAGATACGCAGTATTTT,CASSLRGQGSTDTQYF
.,TRBJ2-3,.,TRBV19,TGTGCCAGTAGTATGCAAGGGGGCACAGATACGCAGTATTTT,CASSMQGGTDTQYF
.,TRBJ2-3,.,TRBV29-1,TGCAGCGTTTCCCGGACAGATACGCAGTATTTT,CSVSRTDTQYF
.,TRBJ1-4,.,TRBV5-5,TGTGCCAGCACTCCCGGGGACACCCGACCGAATGAAAAACTGTTTTTT,CASTPGDTRPNEKLFF
.,TRBJ1-2,.,TRBV7-9,TGTGCCAGCAGCTTAGACAGCGGCTATGGCTACACCTTC,CASSLDSGYGYTF
.,TRBJ2-7,.,TRBV6-1,TGTGCCAGCAGTGAAGCGTACGGGACCTACGAGCAGTACTTC,CASSEAYGTYEQYF
.,TRBJ2-1,TRBD2,TRBV30,TGTGCCTGGGGGACTAGCGGGCTGAGCTCCTACAATGAGCAGTTCTTC,CAWGTSGLSSYNEQFF
.,TRBJ2-1,TRBD1,TRBV7-3,TGTGCCAGCAGCTTAAGACAGGGCTCCTACAATGAGCAGTTCTTC,CASSLRQGSYNEQFF
.,TRBJ1-5,.,TRBV29-1,TGCAGCGTTGAAGATGCCAGCTGGGGGCTCTCAGGGGTCCAGCATTTT,CSVEDASWGLSGVQHF
.,TRBJ1-1,.,TRBV6-1,TGTGCCAGCAGTGGACGACAGATTATGAACACTGAAGCTTTCTTT,CASSGRQIMNTEAFF
.,TRBJ1-3,TRBD1,TRBV7-8,TGTGCCAGCAGCCCTACAGGGGCAGCTGGAAACACCATATATTTT,CASSPTGAAGNTIYF
once,TRBJ2-7,TRBD1,TRBV4-3,TGCGCCAGCAGCCAAGGGACAGGGTACGAGCAGTACTTC,CASSQGTGYEQYF
.,TRBJ1-6,TRBD1,TRBV6-6,TGTGCCAGCAACCGGGACAGGGAAATTTCACCCCTCCACTTT,CASNRDREISPLHF
.,TRBJ2-1,.,TRBV11-2,TGTGCCAGCAGCTTACAGGGCGAATGGCCCTACAATGAGCAGTTCTTC,CASSLQGEWPYNEQFF
.,TRBJ2-1,.,TRBV7-9,TGTGCCAGCAGATACTACAATGAGCAGTTCTTC,CASRYYNEQFF
.,TRBJ1-2,.,TRBV19,TGTGCCAGTAGCCCCTCAACAGTCGCCGGGAACACCTTC,CASSPSTVAGNTF
.,TRBJ1-1,.,TRBV19,TGTGCCAGTAGTATTCAGGGGCTTCTGAACACTGAAGCTTTCTTT,CASSIQGLLNTEAFF
once,TRBJ1-2,TRBD1,TRBV19,TGTGCCAGTAGTATTGGGGGACAGGGGGCATATGGCTACACCTTC,CASSIGGQGAYGYTF
.,TRBJ2-7,TRBD1,TRBV29-1,TGCAGCGTTGCATCCCAGGGGGAGGAGCAGTACTTC,CSVASQGEEQYF
.,TRBJ2-1,TRBD2,TRBV4-3,TGCGCCAGCAGCCAAGCGATTAGCGGGGCCTCCTACAATGAGCAGTTCTTC,CASSQAISGASYNEQFF
.,TRBJ2-1,TRBD1,TRBV15,TGTGCCACCAGCAGAGATCTTCCTGGACAGGGTAGTAATGAGCAGTTCTTC,CATSRDLPGQGSNEQFF
.,TRBJ1-2,TRBD1,TRBV7-2,TGTGCCAGCCGGGCAGGGGGATATCAAGGATTGGGCTACACCTTC,CASRAGGYQGLGYTF
.,TRBJ1-6,TRBD1,TRBV15,TGTGCCACCAGCAGAGGGGGACAGGGGGCGCGAAATTCACCCCTCCACTTT,CATSRGGQGARNSPLHF
.,TRBJ1-2,.,TRBV6-1,TGTGCCAGCAGTGAAGGGAGGTATGGCTACACCTTC,CASSEGRYGYTF
.,TRBJ1-2,TRBD1,TRBV15,TGTGCCACCAGCAGAGATAGGCAACAGGGGGCGCGAGGCTACACCTTC,CATSRDRQQGARGYTF
.,TRBJ1-3,.,TRBV6-5,TGTGCCAGCAGTTGGGGGCCCTCAGGAAACACCATATATTTT,CASSWGPSGNTIYF
.,TRBJ2-5,TRBD1,TRBV10-3,TGTGCCATCAGTCGAGGACAGGGGGCAGGAGAGACCCAGTACTTC,CAISRGQGAGETQYF
.,TRBJ2-3,TRBD2,TRBV7-3,TGTGCCAGCAGCTTATCGGGGGGTGTGGATACGCAGTATTTT,CASSLSGGVDTQYF
.,TRBJ1-4,TRBD1,TRBV2,TGTGCCACCTCAGGGGGCACTAATGAAAAACTGTTTTTT,CATSGGTNEKLFF
.,TRBJ1-2,.,TRBV4-1,TGCGCCAGCAGCCAAGTGGCAGGGGCCCCTCTGGACTATGGCTACACCTTC,CASSQVAGAPLDYGYTF
once,TRBJ2-5,TRBD2,TRBV6-1,TGTGCCAGCAGTGAAAGTCCCGGGGGGGGCAGCGGGGGATTGGGGGAGACCCAGTACTTC,CASSESPGGGSGGLGETQYF
.,TRBJ2-7,TRBD2,TRBV11-2,TGTGCCAGCAGCTGGACTAGCCACTCCTACGAGCAGTACTTC,CASSWTSHSYEQYF
.,TRBJ2-5,TRBD2,TRBV9,TGTGCCAGCAGCGAGGGACTAGCTGAGACCCAGTACTTC,CASSEGLAETQYF
few,TRBJ1-3,TRBD1,TRBV27,TGTGCCAGCAGGCGAACCGGGACAGGGGGTCGGGCCGGAAACACCATATATTTT,CASRRTGTGGRAGNTIYF
.,TRBJ1-3,TRBD1,TRBV11-3,TGTGCCAGCAGCCCCGGACAGGGGCCTGGAAACACCATATATTTT,CASSPGQGPGNTIYF
once,TRBJ2-5,.,TRBV9,TGTGCCAGCAGCGGGGGGCGGCACCTTGAAGAGACCCAGTACTTC,CASSGGRHLEETQYF
.,TRBJ1-2,.,TRBV6-5,TGTGCCAGCTGCGGAGCGACAGATGGCTACACCTTC,CASCGATDGYTF
.,TRBJ2-7,TRBD2,TRBV7-2,TGTGCCAGCAGTCATCTAGCGGGGGGTCAGGAGGAGCAGTACTTC,CASSHLAGGQEEQYF
.,TRBJ2-7,TRBD2,TRBV29-1,TGCAGCGTTCAGCGGGACTCCTACGAGCAGTACTTC,CSVQRDSYEQYF
few,TRBJ1-1,.,TRBV9,TGTGCCAGCAGCGTAGCACGGGACACTGAAGCTTTCTTT,CASSVARDTEAFF
.,TRBJ1-6,.,TRBV7-2,TGTGCCAGCAGCCGATTTAAACGAGCGACAGGCGACTATAATTCACCCCTCCACTTT,CASSRFKRATGDYNSPLHF
.,TRBJ1-1,.,TRBV6-1,TGTGCCAGCAGTGGGACAGCGAACACTGAAGCTTTCTTT,CASSGTANTEAFF
.,TRBJ2-3,.,TRBV5-4,TGTGCCAGCAGCTTGTGGAGGGGCGGGCGGGGCACAGATACGCAGTATTTT,CASSLWRGGRGTDTQYF
.,TRBJ1-1,TRBD1,TRBV5-6,TGTGCCAGCAGCACCAGGGGGCTTGGGGCTTTCTTT,CASSTRGLGAFF
.,TRBJ1-1,.,TRBV29-1,TGCAGCGTTCGATCCCGTCAGGGGAACACTGAAGCTTTCTTT,CSVRSRQGNTEAFF
.,TRBJ1-4,.,TRBV30,TGTGCCTGGAACCGACGGCAGGCCGATGAAAAACTGTTTTTT,CAWNRRQADEKLFF
.,TRBJ2-7,.,TRBV7-6,TGTGCCAGCAGCCGCAGTGGCGGGGAGGCGAAAGCTGCCTACGAGCAGTACTTC,CASSRSGGEAKAAYEQYF
.,TRBJ1-4,.,TRBV5-6,TGTGCCAGCAGCTCGCCGGTTCTCTCTAATGAAAAACTGTTTTTT,CASSSPVLSNEKLFF
once,TRBJ2-7,.,TRBV25-1,TGTGCCAGCAGTGGAACAGGTTTTTACGAGCAGTACTTC,CASSGTGFYEQYF
.,TRBJ2-2,TRBD2,TRBV7-2,TGTGCCAGCAGCGCTAGCGGGGGGGGAACAACCGGGGAGCTGTTTTTT,CASSASGGGTTGELFF
.,TRBJ2-3,TRBD2,TRBV7-2,TGTGCCAGCAGCTTAGGCAGCGGGGGGCAAGATACGCAGTATTTT,CASSLGSGGQDTQYF